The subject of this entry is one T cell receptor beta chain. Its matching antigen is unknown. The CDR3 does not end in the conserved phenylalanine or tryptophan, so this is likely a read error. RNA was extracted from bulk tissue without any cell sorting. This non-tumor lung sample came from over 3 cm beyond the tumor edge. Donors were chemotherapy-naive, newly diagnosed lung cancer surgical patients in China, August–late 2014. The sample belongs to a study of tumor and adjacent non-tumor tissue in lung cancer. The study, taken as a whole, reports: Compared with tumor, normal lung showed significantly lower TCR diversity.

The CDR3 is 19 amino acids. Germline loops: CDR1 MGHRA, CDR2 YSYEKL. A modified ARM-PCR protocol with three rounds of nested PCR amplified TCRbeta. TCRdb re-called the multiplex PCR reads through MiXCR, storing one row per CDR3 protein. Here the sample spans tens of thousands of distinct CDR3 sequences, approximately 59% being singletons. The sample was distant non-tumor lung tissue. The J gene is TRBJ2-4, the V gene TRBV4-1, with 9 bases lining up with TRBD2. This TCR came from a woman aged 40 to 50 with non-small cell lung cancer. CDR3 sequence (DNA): TGCGCTAGCAGCCAAGTGGTAGCGGGAGAGTTCTGGGATTTAAACATTCAGTACTTA. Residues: CASSQVVAGEFWDLNIQYL.